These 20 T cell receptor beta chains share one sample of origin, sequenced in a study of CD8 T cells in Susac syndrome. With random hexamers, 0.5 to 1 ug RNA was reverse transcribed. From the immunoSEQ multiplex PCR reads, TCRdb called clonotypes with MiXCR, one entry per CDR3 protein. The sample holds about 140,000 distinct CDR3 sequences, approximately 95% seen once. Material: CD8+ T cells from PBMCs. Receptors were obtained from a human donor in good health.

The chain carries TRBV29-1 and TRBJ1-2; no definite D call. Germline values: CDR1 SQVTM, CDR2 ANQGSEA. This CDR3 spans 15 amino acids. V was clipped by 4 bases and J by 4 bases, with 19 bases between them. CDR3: CSVVGNSLKIYGYTF. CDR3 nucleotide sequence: TGCAGCGTTGTGGGAAACAGCTTGAAAATCTATGGCTACACCTTC. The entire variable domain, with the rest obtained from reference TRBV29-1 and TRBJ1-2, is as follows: SAVISQKPSRDICQRGTSLTIQCQVDSQVTMMFWYRQQPGQSLTLIATANQGSEATYESGFVIDKFPISRPNLTFSTLTVSNMSPEDSSIYLCSVVGNSLKIYGYTFGSGTRLTVV.

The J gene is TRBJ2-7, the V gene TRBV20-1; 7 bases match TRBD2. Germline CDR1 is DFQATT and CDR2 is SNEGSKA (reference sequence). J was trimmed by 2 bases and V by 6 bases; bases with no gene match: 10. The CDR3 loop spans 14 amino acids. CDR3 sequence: CSATTRDYTYEQYF. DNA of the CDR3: TGCAGTGCCACAACCCGGGACTACACCTACGAGCAGTACTTC.

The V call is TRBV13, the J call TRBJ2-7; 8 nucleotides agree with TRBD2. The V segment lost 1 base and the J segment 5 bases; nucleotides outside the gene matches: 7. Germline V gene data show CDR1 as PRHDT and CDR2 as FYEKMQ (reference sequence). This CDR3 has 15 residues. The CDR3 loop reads CASSLAGGPENEQYF. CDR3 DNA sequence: TGTGCCAGCAGCTTAGCGGGAGGGCCAGAAAACGAGCAGTACTTC.

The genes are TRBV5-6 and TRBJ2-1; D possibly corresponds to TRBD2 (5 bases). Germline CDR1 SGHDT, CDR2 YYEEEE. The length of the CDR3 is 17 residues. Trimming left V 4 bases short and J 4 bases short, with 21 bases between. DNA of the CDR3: TGTGCCAGCAGCATGGTTGTCGGCGACTACCTTTACAATGAGCAGTTCTTC. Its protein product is CASSMVVGDYLYNEQFF.

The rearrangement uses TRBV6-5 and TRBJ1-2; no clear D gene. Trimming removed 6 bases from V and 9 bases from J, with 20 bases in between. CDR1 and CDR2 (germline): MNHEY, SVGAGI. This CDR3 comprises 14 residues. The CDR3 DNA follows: TGTGCCAGCAGCCAAGGCCCCCCCAGTCGAAGCTACACCTTC. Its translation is CASSQGPPSRSYTF.

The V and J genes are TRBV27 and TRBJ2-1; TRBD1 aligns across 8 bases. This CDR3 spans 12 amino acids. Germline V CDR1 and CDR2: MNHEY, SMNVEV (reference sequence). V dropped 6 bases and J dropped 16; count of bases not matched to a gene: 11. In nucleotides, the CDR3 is TGTGCCAGCAGCCTTCCGGGACAGGTGCTATTCTTC. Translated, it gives CASSLPGQVLFF.

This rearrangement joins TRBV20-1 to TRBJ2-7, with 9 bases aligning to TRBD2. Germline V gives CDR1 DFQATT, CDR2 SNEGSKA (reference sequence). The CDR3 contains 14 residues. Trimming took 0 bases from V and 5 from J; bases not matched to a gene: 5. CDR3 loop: CSARDAGGDDEQYF. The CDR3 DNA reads TGCAGTGCTAGAGATGCGGGAGGGGACGACGAGCAGTACTTC.

CDR3 region: CASSTQGETQYF. CDR3 bases: TGTGCCAGCAGCACACAGGGGGAGACCCAGTACTTC. The V and J genes are TRBV9 and TRBJ2-5; 7 bases agree with TRBD1. After removal of 4 bases from V and 5 bases from J, the junction contained 2 bases not matched to a gene. The CDR3 extends over 12 amino acids. The germline CDR1 and CDR2 sequences are SGDLS and YYNGEE.

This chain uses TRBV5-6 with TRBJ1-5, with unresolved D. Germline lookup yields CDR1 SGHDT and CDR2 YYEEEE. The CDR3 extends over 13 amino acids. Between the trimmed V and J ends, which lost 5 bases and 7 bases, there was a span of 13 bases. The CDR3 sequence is CASSQESRQPQHF. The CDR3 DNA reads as TGTGCCAGCAGTCAAGAAAGCCGACAGCCCCAGCATTTT.

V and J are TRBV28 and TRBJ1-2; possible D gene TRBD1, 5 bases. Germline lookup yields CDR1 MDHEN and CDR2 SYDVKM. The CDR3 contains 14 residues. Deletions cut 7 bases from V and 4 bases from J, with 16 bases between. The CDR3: CASTPIQGGYGYTF. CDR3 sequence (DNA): TGTGCCAGCACCCCCATCCAGGGAGGCTATGGCTACACCTTC.

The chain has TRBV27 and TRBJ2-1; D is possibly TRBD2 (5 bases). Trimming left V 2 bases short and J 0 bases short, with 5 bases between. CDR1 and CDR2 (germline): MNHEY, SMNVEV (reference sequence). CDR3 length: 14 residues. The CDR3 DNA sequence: TGTGCCAGCAGTTTAAGCGGCTCCTACAATGAGCAGTTCTTC. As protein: CASSLSGSYNEQFF.

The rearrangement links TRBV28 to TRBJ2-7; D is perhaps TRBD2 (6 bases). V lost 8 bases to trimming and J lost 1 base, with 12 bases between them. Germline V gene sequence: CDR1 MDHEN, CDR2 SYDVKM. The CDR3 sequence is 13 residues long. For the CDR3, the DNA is TGTGCCAGCCTGGGTAGCGGATCCTACGAGCAGTACTTC. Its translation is CASLGSGSYEQYF. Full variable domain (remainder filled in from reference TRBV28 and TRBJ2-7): DVKVTQSSRYLVKRTGEKVFLECVQDMDHENMFWYRQDPGLGLRLIYFSYDVKMKEKGDIPEGYSVSREKKERFSLILESASTNQTSMYLCASLGSGSYEQYFGPGTRLTVT.

CDR3: CASRGAGWNEQFF. The CDR3 bases are TGTGCCAGCCGTGGGGCGGGCTGGAATGAGCAGTTCTTC. V is TRBV6-6 and J is TRBJ2-1; D tentatively reads TRBD1 or TRBD2 (5 bases each). The CDR3 totals 13 residues. Germline-derived CDR1 and CDR2 are MNHNY and SVGAGI (reference sequence). V dropped 8 bases and J dropped 7 bases, with 15 bases sitting between them.

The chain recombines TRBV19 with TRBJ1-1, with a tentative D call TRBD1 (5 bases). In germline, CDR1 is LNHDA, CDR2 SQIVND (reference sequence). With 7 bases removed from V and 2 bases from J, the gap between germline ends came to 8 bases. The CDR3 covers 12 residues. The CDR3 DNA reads TGTGCCAGTACCCGGACAAACACTGAAGCTTTCTTT. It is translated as CASTRTNTEAFF.

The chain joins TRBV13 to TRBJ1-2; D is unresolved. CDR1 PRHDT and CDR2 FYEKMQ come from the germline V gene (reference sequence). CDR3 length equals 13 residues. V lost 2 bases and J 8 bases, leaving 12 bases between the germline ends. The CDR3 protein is CASSLRGARGYTF. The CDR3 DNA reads TGTGCCAGCAGCTTACGCGGAGCCAGGGGCTACACCTTC.

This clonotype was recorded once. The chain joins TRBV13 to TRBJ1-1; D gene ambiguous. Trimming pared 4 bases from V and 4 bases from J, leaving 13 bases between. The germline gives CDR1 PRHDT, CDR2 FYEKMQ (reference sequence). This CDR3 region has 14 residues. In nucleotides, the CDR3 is TGTGCCAGCAGCTCCCCAGATCTGGGCACTGAAGCTTTCTTT. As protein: CASSSPDLGTEAFF.

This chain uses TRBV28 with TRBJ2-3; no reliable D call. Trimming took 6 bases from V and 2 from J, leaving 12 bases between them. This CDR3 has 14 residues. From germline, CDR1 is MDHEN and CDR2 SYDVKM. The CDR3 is CASSRGYFTDTQYF. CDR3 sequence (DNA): TGTGCCAGCAGCAGAGGCTACTTCACAGATACGCAGTATTTT.

CDR3 sequence reads: CSVGGQPRGHEQYF. In nucleotides, the CDR3 is TGCAGCGTTGGCGGACAGCCGCGAGGTCACGAGCAGTACTTC. The chain recombines TRBV29-1 with TRBJ2-7; D perhaps matches TRBD1 (6 bases). CDR1 is SQVTM, CDR2 ANQGSEA, per germline. Trimming left V 4 bases short and J 5 bases short, with 18 bases between. The CDR3 is 14 residues long.

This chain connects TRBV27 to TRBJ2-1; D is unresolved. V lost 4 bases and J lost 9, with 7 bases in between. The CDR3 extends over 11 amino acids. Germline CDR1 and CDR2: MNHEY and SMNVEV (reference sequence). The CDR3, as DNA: TGTGCCAGCAGTTCAGTTACTGAGCAGTTCTTC. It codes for CASSSVTEQFF.

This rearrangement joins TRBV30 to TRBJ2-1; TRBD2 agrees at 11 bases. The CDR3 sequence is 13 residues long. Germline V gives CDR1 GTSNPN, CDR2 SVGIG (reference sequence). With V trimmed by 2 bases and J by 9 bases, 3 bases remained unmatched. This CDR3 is CAWSLTSGAEQFF. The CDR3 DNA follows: TGTGCCTGGAGTCTGACTAGCGGGGCTGAGCAGTTCTTC.